This TCR beta chain was observed in a study of T cells in Graves' hyperthyroidism and ophthalmopathy. Study-level information: Peripheral blood was secured at the point of initial diagnosis, before any treatment.

The CDR3 regions of TCR beta were amplified from RNA transcripts. TCR CDR3 regions were first amplified by RT-PCR with HTBI primers. TCRdb reprocessed the multiplex PCR reads with MiXCR, giving one entry per CDR3 protein. The table shows about 420,000 distinct CDR3 sequences, with roughly 13% occurring only once. In this sample, this clonotype turned up many times. The target antigen is unknown. Study-wide findings and caveats: A model of 13 V-J pairs discriminated ophthalmopathy from stable hyperthyroidism. Most clonotypes expanded in the thyroid (above 0.001) were also present in blood.

Not enrolled were patients with uncontrolled infection, other autoimmune disease, pregnancy or lactation. The source of this sequence is a woman between 18 and 30 years old with Graves' hyperthyroidism. Sequenced input: blood.

Written as DNA, the CDR3 is TGCGCCAGCAGCTTAATCGGACTAGCGGGAGGTGGCGGGGAGCTGTTTTTT. Its protein is CASSLIGLAGGGGELFF. This chain joins TRBV5-1 and TRBJ2-2; 14 positions agree with TRBD2. V shed 2 bases and J 7 bases; nucleotides not matched to a gene: 7. CDR3 size: 17 residues. Germline CDR1 and CDR2: SGHRS and YFSETQ.